This entry lists 18 T cell receptor beta chains sequenced from one sample in a study of T cell responses to AZD1222 COVID-19 vaccine. The protocol was immunoSEQ multiplex PCR, while the TCRdb copy is restricted to in-frame clones and leaves out a portion. The sample comprises 18,000 or so clones, about 90% of which are singletons, and 8.7% rests with the top ten. The sequencing used peripheral blood, collected 28 days after the second AZD1222 dose. These receptors all come from an adult who received the AZD1222 COVID-19 vaccine.

Here the CDR3 reads CASSPPQGTGNTIYF. DNA of the CDR3: TGCGCCAGCAGCCCCCCCCAGGGGACTGGAAACACCATATATTTT. The rearrangement joins TRBV5-1 to TRBJ1-3, with a weak D call TRBD1 (6 bases). Germline-derived CDR1 and CDR2 are SGHRS and YFSETQ. The V end was cut by 4 bases, the J end by 2 bases, with 13 bases between. This CDR3 is 15 amino acids long.

V is TRBV11-1 and J is TRBJ1-4, with a tentative D call TRBD1 (5 bases). Trimming left V 6 bases short and J 8 bases short, with 16 bases between. CDR1 is SGHAT, CDR2 FQDESV, per germline (reference sequence). The CDR3 is 14 amino acids. CDR3 residues: CASSTYGTEEKLFF. The CDR3 bases are TGTGCCAGCAGTACATACGGGACGGAAGAAAAACTGTTTTTT.

The V gene is TRBV5-1, the J gene TRBJ2-2, with TRBD1 as a possible D gene (5 bases). Trimming shortened V by 2 bases and J by 5 bases, and 7 bases separated the two germline ends. The CDR3 consists of 13 residues. CDR1 is SGHRS and CDR2 is YFSETQ in the germline V gene. CDR3 sequence reads: CASSLGVTGELFF. The CDR3 DNA sequence: TGCGCCAGCAGCTTAGGGGTTACCGGGGAGCTGTTTTTT.

In this sample, this clone turned up once. The V gene is TRBV4-2, the J gene TRBJ2-7, with D possibly matching TRBD2 (6 bases). Germline assignment: CDR1 LGHNA and CDR2 YNFKEQ. The CDR3 has 15 residues. V shed 1 base and J shed 5 bases, with 15 bases lying between them. CDR3 protein: CASSQAAGPADEQYF. DNA of the CDR3: TGTGCCAGCAGCCAAGCGGCGGGACCAGCGGACGAGCAGTACTTC.

Note on this clone: The germline gene is not matched at one end of the junction; a read error may be the cause. The V and J genes are TRBV6-4 and TRBJ1-1; 9 nucleotides align to TRBD1. The CDR3 extends over 14 amino acids. Looked up from germline, CDR1 is MRHNA and CDR2 is SNTAGT. The CDR3 loop reads CVSRKTGGGTEAFF. CDR3 bases: TGTGTCAGCAGGAAGACAGGGGGTGGTACTGAAGCTTTCTTT.

The chain combines TRBV7-3 with TRBJ2-6; D is undetermined. The CDR3 runs 17 residues. Trimming left V 2 bases short and J 0 bases short, with 11 bases between. Germline CDR1 reads SGHTA; CDR2 reads FQGTGA. CDR3 residues: CASSLGPTSSGANVLTF. The CDR3 nucleotides are TGTGCCAGCAGCTTAGGACCCACCTCCTCTGGGGCCAACGTCCTGACTTTC.

The chain recombines TRBV5-5 with TRBJ2-3, with 11 bases aligning to TRBD2. With V trimmed by 7 bases and J by 0 bases, 4 bases remained unmatched. This CDR3 spans 15 amino acids. Germline V lookup: CDR1 SGHKS, CDR2 YYEKEE (reference sequence). The chain's CDR3 is CASATSGESTDTQYF. The CDR3 DNA follows: TGTGCCAGCGCGACTAGCGGGGAGAGCACAGATACGCAGTATTTT.

There are a few counts of this clone. J is TRBJ1-5 and V is TRBV12-5; D remains ambiguous. The ends were cut back, 1 base at V and 4 bases at J, with 2 bases in the middle. CDR1 is LGHNT, CDR2 FRNRAP, per germline. This CDR3 has 12 residues. The CDR3 sequence: CASGLENQPQHF. The DNA for the CDR3 is TGTGCTAGTGGTTTGGAGAATCAGCCCCAGCATTTT.

This rearrangement joins TRBV18 to TRBJ1-4; TRBD1 might be the D (6 bases). Deletions cut 3 bases from V and 11 bases from J, with 13 bases between. CDR1 is KGHSH and CDR2 is LQKENI in the germline V gene. CDR3 length: 13 residues. CDR3: CASSPGAQWKLFF. For the CDR3, the DNA is TGTGCCAGCTCACCGGGGGCGCAGTGGAAACTGTTTTTT.

The V gene is TRBV28, the J gene TRBJ2-2; maybe TRBD2 (5 bases). From germline, CDR1 is MDHEN and CDR2 SYDVKM. V was cut by 8 bases and J by 5 bases, with 15 bases left in between. The CDR3 length is 14 residues. CDR3 coding DNA: TGTGCCAGCCTGCGTGCGGGCGGGACCGGGGAGCTGTTTTTT. Its translation: CASLRAGGTGELFF.

V is TRBV27 and J is TRBJ2-3, with no clear D. The V gene's germline CDR1 is MNHEY and CDR2 SMNVEV (reference sequence). The V gene lost 4 bases and the J gene lost 4 bases, with 12 bases spanning the gap. CDR3 length equals 14 residues. The CDR3 DNA sequence: TGTGCCAGCAGTTGGGCCAGCCCGGCAGATACGCAGTATTTT. Its protein is CASSWASPADTQYF.

The chain combines TRBV18 with TRBJ2-6; 7 bases map to TRBD1. In germline, CDR1 is KGHSH, CDR2 LQKENI. J lost 0 bases, V lost 6 bases, and 8 bases had no gene match. The CDR3 spans 17 residues. The CDR3 DNA sequence: TGTGCCAGCTCGTCCGGGACAGCCTCCTCTGGGGCCAACGTCCTGACTTTC. Its translation is CASSSGTASSGANVLTF.

The chain recombines TRBV5-1 with TRBJ2-5; TRBD2 matches 10 bases. This CDR3 has 19 residues. The germline V gene encodes CDR1 SGHRS and CDR2 YFSETQ. The V segment lost 0 bases and the J segment 1 base; nucleotides outside the gene matches: 12. This CDR3 reads CASSLARRTSGVRQETQYF. CDR3 sequence (DNA): TGCGCCAGCAGCTTGGCCAGGCGAACTAGCGGGGTTCGCCAAGAGACCCAGTACTTC.

J is TRBJ2-2 and V is TRBV9; 9 bases agree with TRBD1. The CDR3 is 15 amino acids. The ends lost 5 bases at V and 6 bases at J; junction bases unmatched: 8. Germline values: CDR1 SGDLS, CDR2 YYNGEE. The DNA of the CDR3 is TGTGCCAGCAGGTGGGGACAGGGAGAATCCGGGGAGCTGTTTTTT. This translates into CASRWGQGESGELFF.

The chain is built from TRBV5-1 and TRBJ2-3; TRBD2 agrees at 8 bases. The germline V gene encodes CDR1 SGHRS and CDR2 YFSETQ. V lost 2 bases, J lost 6 bases, and 5 bases stayed unmatched. The length of the CDR3 is 14 residues. CDR3 DNA: TGCGCCAGCAGCTTCGAGGGCGGGGGGGATACGCAGTATTTT. Translation gives CASSFEGGGDTQYF.

The rearrangement links TRBV4-1 to TRBJ2-3, with D tentatively TRBD1 or TRBD2 (5 bases each). The germline gives CDR1 MGHRA, CDR2 YSYEKL. The V end was cut by 1 base, the J end by 6 bases, with 14 bases between. This CDR3 is 15 amino acids long. The CDR3 loop is CASSQGGLRRDTQYF. CDR3 DNA sequence: TGCGCCAGCAGCCAAGGGGGCCTTCGGAGGGATACGCAGTATTTT.

This chain connects TRBV19 to TRBJ1-1; D call uncertain. The V end was cut by 7 bases, the J end by 8 bases, with 17 bases between. Germline CDR1 is LNHDA and CDR2 is SQIVND (reference sequence). This CDR3 region has 13 residues. The CDR3 is CASTPWALREAFF. The CDR3 region has the DNA TGTGCCAGTACCCCTTGGGCCCTTCGGGAAGCTTTCTTT.

This chain uses TRBV7-2 with TRBJ2-7, with TRBD1 matching 8 bases. This CDR3 has 15 residues. The V gene's germline CDR1 is SGHTA and CDR2 FQGNSA. The trim removed 2 bases at V and 3 bases at J, leaving 6 bases unmatched. CDR3 in amino acids: CASSLWAGGVYEQYF. The CDR3 DNA follows: TGTGCCAGCAGCTTATGGGCAGGGGGCGTCTACGAGCAGTACTTC. The variable domain in full, with the rest retrieved from reference TRBV7-2 and TRBJ2-7, is GAGVSQSPSNKVTEKGKDVELRCDPISGHTALYWYRQSLGQGLEFLIYFQGNSAPDKSGLPSDRFSAERTGGSVSTLTIQRTQQEDSAVYLCASSLWAGGVYEQYFGPGTRLTVT.